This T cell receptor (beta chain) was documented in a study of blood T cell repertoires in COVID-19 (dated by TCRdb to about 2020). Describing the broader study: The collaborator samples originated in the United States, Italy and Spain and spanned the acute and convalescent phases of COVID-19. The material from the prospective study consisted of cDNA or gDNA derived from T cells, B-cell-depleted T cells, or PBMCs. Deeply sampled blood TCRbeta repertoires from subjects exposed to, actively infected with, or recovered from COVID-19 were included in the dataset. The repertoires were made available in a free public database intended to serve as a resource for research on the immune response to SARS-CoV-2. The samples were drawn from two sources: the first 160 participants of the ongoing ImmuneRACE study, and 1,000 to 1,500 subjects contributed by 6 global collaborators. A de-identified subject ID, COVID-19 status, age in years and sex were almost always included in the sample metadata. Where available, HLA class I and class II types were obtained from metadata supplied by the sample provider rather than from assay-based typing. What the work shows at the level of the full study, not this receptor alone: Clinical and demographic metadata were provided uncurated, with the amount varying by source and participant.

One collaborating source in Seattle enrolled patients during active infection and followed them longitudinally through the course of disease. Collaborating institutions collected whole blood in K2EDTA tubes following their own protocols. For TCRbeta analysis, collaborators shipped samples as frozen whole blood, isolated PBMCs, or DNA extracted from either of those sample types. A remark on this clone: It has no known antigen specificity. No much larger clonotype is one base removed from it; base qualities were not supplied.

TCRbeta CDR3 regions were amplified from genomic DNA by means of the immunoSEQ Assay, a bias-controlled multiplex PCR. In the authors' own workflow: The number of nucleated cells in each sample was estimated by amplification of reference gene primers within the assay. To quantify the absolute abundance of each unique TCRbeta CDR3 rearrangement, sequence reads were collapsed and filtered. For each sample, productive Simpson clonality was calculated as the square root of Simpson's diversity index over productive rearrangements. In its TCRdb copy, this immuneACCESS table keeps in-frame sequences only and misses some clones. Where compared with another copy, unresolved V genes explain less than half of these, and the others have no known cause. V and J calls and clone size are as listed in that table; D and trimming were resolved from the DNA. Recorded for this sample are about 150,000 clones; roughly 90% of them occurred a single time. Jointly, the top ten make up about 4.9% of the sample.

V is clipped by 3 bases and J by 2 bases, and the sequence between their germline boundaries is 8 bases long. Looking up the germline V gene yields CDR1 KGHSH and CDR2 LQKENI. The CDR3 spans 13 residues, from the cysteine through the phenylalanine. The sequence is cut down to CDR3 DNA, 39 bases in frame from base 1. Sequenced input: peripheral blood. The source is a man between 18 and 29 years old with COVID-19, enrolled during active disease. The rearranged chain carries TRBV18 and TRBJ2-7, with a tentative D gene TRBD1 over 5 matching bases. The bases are TGTGCCAGCTCACCGACAGCTACCTACGAGCAGTACTTC. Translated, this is CASSPTATYEQYF.